Listed here are 27 T cell receptor beta chains from one sample, sequenced in a study of blood T cell repertoires in COVID-19. The repertoire was sequenced with immunoSEQ multiplex PCR; TCRdb's copy has only in-frame clones and lacks some. The profile shows under 250,000 clones, about 86% of them singletons. The sequenced sample was peripheral blood. These receptors all stem from a woman younger than 45 who had recovered from COVID-19.

This clone was counted a single time. The CDR3 nucleotides read TGTGCCAGCAGAAGGACAGTCACAGATACGCAGTATTTT. This gives the protein CASRRTVTDTQYF. The gene calls are TRBV2 and TRBJ2-3; D is perhaps TRBD1 (6 bases). With 6 bases removed from V and 2 bases from J, the gap between germline ends came to 9 bases. Germline V gene sequence: CDR1 SNHLY, CDR2 FYNNEI. CDR3 length: 13 amino acids.

The rearrangement uses TRBV28 and TRBJ2-1, with D possibly matching TRBD2 (5 bases). V lost 3 bases, J lost 10 bases, and 7 bases lay in between. Germline loops: CDR1 MDHEN, CDR2 SYDVKM. The length of the CDR3 is 11 residues. Written as DNA, the CDR3 is TGTGCCAGCAGTTTTCGCGGGGAGCAGTTCTTC. This sequence encodes CASSFRGEQFF.

V is TRBV19 and J is TRBJ1-1, with a tentative D call TRBD1 (5 bases). The V end lost 4 bases, the J end lost 3 bases, and 9 bases lay between the germline ends. This CDR3 has 13 amino acids. In germline, CDR1 is LNHDA, CDR2 SQIVND (reference sequence). Here the CDR3 reads CASSTGLDTEAFF. CDR3 DNA sequence: TGTGCCAGTAGTACAGGGCTCGACACTGAAGCTTTCTTT.

The chain employs TRBV27 and TRBJ2-1; 7 bases line up with TRBD2. The CDR3 has 13 residues. The J segment lost 5 bases and the V segment lost 5 bases, leaving 3 bases of the junction unmatched. The germline V gene encodes CDR1 MNHEY and CDR2 SMNVEV (reference sequence). CDR3 amino acids: CASSAGDNNEQFF. The CDR3 DNA is TGTGCCAGCAGTGCGGGAGACAACAATGAGCAGTTCTTC.

The V call is TRBV13, the J call TRBJ1-4; 10 nucleotides align to TRBD1. This CDR3 contains 15 residues. After removal of 0 bases from V and 6 bases from J, the junction contained 1 base not matched to a gene. Germline V gives CDR1 PRHDT, CDR2 FYEKMQ (reference sequence). CDR3 bases: TGTGCCAGCAGCTTAGGAGGGACAGGGGATGAAAAACTGTTTTTT. The encoded protein is CASSLGGTGDEKLFF.

This clone was observed once. The CDR3, as DNA: TGTGCCAGCAGCGTTGAGGGGGCCCGATACTACAATGAGCAGTTCTTC. Protein sequence: CASSVEGARYYNEQFF. The chain links TRBV9 to TRBJ2-1, with 7 bases fitting TRBD1. In germline, CDR1 is SGDLS, CDR2 YYNGEE. This CDR3 spans 16 amino acids. V was clipped by 2 bases and J by 3 bases; unmatched bases: 8.

The chain is built from TRBV18 and TRBJ2-3, with 7 bases aligning to TRBD2. V shed 6 bases and J 2 bases; nucleotides not matched to a gene: 17. Germline values: CDR1 KGHSH, CDR2 LQKENI. This CDR3 has 18 residues. CDR3 sequence reads: CASSPFLSTSRITDTQYF. In DNA, the CDR3 is TGTGCCAGCTCTCCCTTTTTATCGACTAGCCGCATCACAGATACGCAGTATTTT.

In DNA form, the CDR3 reads TGCGCCAGCAGCTGGACAGGACGCACGGAGACCCAGTACTTC. It codes for CASSWTGRTETQYF. The J gene is TRBJ2-5, the V gene TRBV5-1; 7 nucleotides match TRBD1. Germline lookup yields CDR1 SGHRS and CDR2 YFSETQ. With V trimmed by 3 bases and J by 5 bases, 7 bases remained unmatched. This CDR3 is 14 amino acids long.

The chain combines TRBV4-1 with TRBJ1-6, with D maybe TRBD1 (5 bases). Germline loops: CDR1 MGHRA, CDR2 YSYEKL. Trimming cost V 1 base and J 13 bases, with 11 bases left between them. This CDR3 is built from 13 residues. CDR3 sequence: CASSQVRGGPLHF. The CDR3 DNA sequence: TGCGCCAGCAGCCAAGTGCGGGGGGGGCCCCTCCACTTT.

This clone was seen only once. The J gene is TRBJ2-2, the V gene TRBV11-2, with no clear D. The V gene lost 2 bases and the J gene lost 3 bases, with 7 bases spanning the gap. Germline V gene sequence: CDR1 SGHAT, CDR2 FQNNGV. The CDR3 totals 14 residues. In DNA form, the CDR3 reads TGTGCCAGCAGCTTACATCAGGACACCGGGGAGCTGTTTTTT. Its protein product is CASSLHQDTGELFF.

The chain recombines TRBV11-2 with TRBJ1-2; D unresolved. Germline CDR1 reads SGHAT; CDR2 reads FQNNGV. Trimming removed 1 base at V and 3 bases at J, with 6 bases between. This CDR3 is built from 13 residues. CDR3 sequence (DNA): TGTGCCAGCAGCTTAGGGCCTTACTATGGCTACACCTTC. Its translation: CASSLGPYYGYTF.

The chain uses TRBV7-8 and TRBJ1-1; TRBD1 aligns across 8 bases. The V segment lost 3 bases and the J segment 3 bases; nucleotides outside the gene matches: 6. Germline V gene sequence: CDR1 SGHVS, CDR2 FQNEAQ. The CDR3 extends over 15 amino acids. The CDR3 is CASSLDGQGYTEAFF. In DNA, the CDR3 is TGTGCCAGCAGCTTGGATGGACAGGGTTACACTGAAGCTTTCTTT.

This sequence joins TRBV9 and TRBJ2-1; 11 bases align to TRBD2. Germline CDR1 reads SGDLS; CDR2 reads YYNGEE. Germline trimming cut 0 bases from V and 2 bases from J; bases unmatched to any gene: 7. The CDR3 spans 18 residues. This CDR3 is CASSVAPGGLAAYNEQFF. The CDR3 DNA reads TGTGCCAGCAGCGTAGCTCCTGGGGGACTAGCGGCCTACAATGAGCAGTTCTTC.

The chain uses TRBV27 and TRBJ2-1; tentative D call: TRBD2 (6 bases). The germline V and J ends were trimmed by 5 bases and 10 bases, with 27 bases remaining between them. The CDR3 has 17 residues. Germline V gives CDR1 MNHEY, CDR2 SMNVEV (reference sequence). The CDR3 loop is CASSRVESSGFRAEQFF. CDR3 coding DNA: TGTGCCAGCAGTAGGGTCGAAAGTAGCGGATTTCGAGCCGAGCAGTTCTTC.

This clone showed up just a few times. The CDR3: CASSRDRNNYEQYF. The CDR3 DNA reads TGTGCCAGCAGTCGGGATAGAAACAACTACGAGCAGTACTTC. The rearrangement uses TRBV27 and TRBJ2-7, with a possible D match to TRBD2 (5 bases). Germline values: CDR1 MNHEY, CDR2 SMNVEV (reference sequence). V shed 5 bases and J shed 3 bases, with 14 bases lying between them. There are 14 residues in the CDR3.

This chain joins TRBV5-1 and TRBJ2-2; 10 bases line up with TRBD2. V shed 4 bases, J shed 4 bases, and the junction held 4 bases outside the gene matches. Germline values: CDR1 SGHRS, CDR2 YFSETQ. The CDR3 is 15 amino acids. The CDR3 region is CASSITSGVTGELFF. The CDR3 bases are TGCGCCAGCAGCATTACTAGCGGGGTCACCGGGGAGCTGTTTTTT.

The CDR3: CASSYWTSGIRGDTQYF. CDR3 nucleotide sequence: TGCGCCAGCAGCTACTGGACTAGCGGGATACGAGGGGATACGCAGTATTTT. The rearrangement uses TRBV5-1 and TRBJ2-3; 12 bases agree with TRBD2. From germline, CDR1 is SGHRS and CDR2 YFSETQ. V dropped 3 bases and J dropped 6; count of bases not matched to a gene: 11. The CDR3 contains 17 residues.

The rearrangement links TRBV30 to TRBJ2-7, with D possibly TRBD2 on 5 matching bases. The germline CDR1 and CDR2 sequences are GTSNPN and SVGIG (reference sequence). The CDR3 extends over 14 amino acids. V lost 2 bases and J 0 bases, leaving 11 bases between the germline ends. CDR3 DNA: TGTGCCTGGAGTATTCCCCGGGACTCCTACGAGCAGTACTTC. Its translation: CAWSIPRDSYEQYF. Supplemented by reference TRBV30 and TRBJ2-7, the full variable domain reads SQTIHQWPATLVQPVGSPLSLECTVEGTSNPNLYWYRQAAGRGLQLLFYSVGIGQISSEVPQNLSASRPQDRQFILSSKKLLLSDSGFYLCAWSIPRDSYEQYFGPGTRLTVT.

This chain joins TRBV9 and TRBJ1-2, with D possibly TRBD1 on 5 matching bases. Trimming removed 3 bases at V and 3 bases at J, with 15 bases between. Germline V gene sequence: CDR1 SGDLS, CDR2 YYNGEE. The CDR3 has 15 residues. The chain's CDR3 is CASSEEGTVYYGYTF. The CDR3 region has the DNA TGTGCCAGCAGCGAGGAGGGGACGGTCTACTATGGCTACACCTTC.

For the CDR3, the DNA is TGCGCCAGCAGCTTGGCGTCTCTAGCGCGCAATGAGCAGTTCTTC. This gives the protein CASSLASLARNEQFF. This chain connects TRBV5-1 to TRBJ2-1; D perhaps matches TRBD2 (6 bases). The CDR3 has 15 residues. The V gene's germline CDR1 is SGHRS and CDR2 YFSETQ. The germline V and J ends were trimmed by 0 bases and 6 bases, with 13 bases remaining between them.

The chain recombines TRBV6-5 with TRBJ2-7, with D tentatively TRBD2 (6 bases). V was shortened by 7 bases and J by 3 bases, with 10 bases between the two germline ends. The CDR3 is 12 residues long. Germline V gene data show CDR1 as MNHEY and CDR2 as SVGAGI. This chain's CDR3 is CASKGTYYEQYF. The CDR3 nucleotides read TGTGCCAGCAAGGGGACTTACTACGAGCAGTACTTC.

This rearrangement joins TRBV24-1 to TRBJ2-7; a weak D match, TRBD1 (5 bases). The CDR3 runs to 14 residues. V shed 1 base and J shed 5 bases, with 11 bases lying between them. In germline, CDR1 is KGHDR, CDR2 SFDVKD. The CDR3 DNA reads TGTGCCACCAGTGATTTAGGGGAAGGGAACGAGCAGTACTTC. Encoded protein: CATSDLGEGNEQYF.

The gene calls are TRBV4-1 and TRBJ2-7; TRBD2 is a possible D gene (7 bases). Trimming pared 2 bases from V and 5 bases from J, leaving 22 bases between. Germline V CDR1 and CDR2: MGHRA, YSYEKL. The CDR3 extends over 17 amino acids. The CDR3 coding sequence is TGCGCCAGCAGCCAACCCGGCAGGGGCGGGAGTGGCAACGAGCAGTACTTC. Encoded protein: CASSQPGRGGSGNEQYF.

This clone occurred a few times. V and J are TRBV19 and TRBJ1-3; perhaps TRBD1 as D (6 bases). V dropped 3 bases and J dropped 4 bases, with 16 bases sitting between them. Germline assignment: CDR1 LNHDA and CDR2 SQIVND (reference sequence). The CDR3 loop spans 16 amino acids. For the CDR3, the DNA is TGTGCCAGTAGTATTCTACAGGGTGCAGGCGGAAACACCATATATTTT. The encoded protein is CASSILQGAGGNTIYF.

The genes are TRBV28 and TRBJ2-5; perhaps TRBD2 as D (5 bases). This CDR3 region has 12 residues. The germline V gene encodes CDR1 MDHEN and CDR2 SYDVKM. This chain's CDR3 is CASGINQETQYF. Written as DNA, the CDR3 is TGTGCTTCCGGGATTAACCAAGAGACCCAGTACTTC.

This sequence joins TRBV28 and TRBJ2-7; 9 bases are a match to TRBD2. The trim removed 2 bases at V and 3 bases at J, leaving 11 bases unmatched. The CDR3 runs 17 residues. The germline CDR1 and CDR2 sequences are MDHEN and SYDVKM. DNA of the CDR3: TGTGCCAGCAGTTTACTAGGCGGGGGGGAGGCGGGCTACGAGCAGTACTTC. Protein sequence: CASSLLGGGEAGYEQYF.

V usage is TRBV27 and J usage is TRBJ2-7; TRBD2 agrees at 8 bases. The CDR3 is made up of 18 amino acids. Trimming removed 5 bases from V and 7 bases from J; junction bases left unmatched: 22. The germline V gene has CDR1 MNHEY and CDR2 SMNVEV (reference sequence). The CDR3 protein is CASSPQGLGDPLSGEQYF. In DNA form, the CDR3 reads TGTGCCAGCAGTCCCCAGGGACTAGGCGACCCCCTCTCGGGAGAGCAGTACTTC.